The source of this TCR beta chain is a study of regulatory T cells in long-lasting Graves disease. This clonotype was counted at least ten times. Time point: newly diagnosed GD, antithyroid drugs for less than 3 months. RNA isolated from PBMCs was used to make the TCR library. Arm-PCR of CDR3 regions and iRepertoire HTBI primers were used to build TCR beta libraries. TCRdb passed the multiplex PCR reads through MiXCR, listing each CDR3 protein once. This sample has about 430,000 distinct CDR3 sequences, with 15% found just once. The germline gives CDR1 KGHDR, CDR2 SFDVKD. Trimming removed 2 bases at V and 7 bases at J, with 19 bases between. The CDR3 sequence is 17 residues long. These same data were also listed under a study on T cells in Graves' hyperthyroidism and ophthalmopathy.

The source material was peripheral blood mononuclear cells (PBMCs), sampled at new diagnosis, from a patient treated with antithyroid drugs. The chain carries TRBV24-1 and TRBJ2-2; maybe TRBD1 (6 bases). The receptor comes from a woman between 40 and 50 years old with Graves disease. CDR3: CATSDSWRQEVIGELFF. In DNA, the CDR3 is TGTGCCACCAGTGATTCGTGGAGACAGGAAGTGATCGGGGAGCTGTTTTTT.